These T cell receptor beta chains were read from a single sample in a study of blood T cell repertoires in COVID-19. Using immunoSEQ multiplex PCR, the repertoire was profiled, and TCRdb retains in-frame clones only, with some absent. Of some 87,000 clones in the sample, approximately 80% were seen once. Sequencing input: peripheral blood. Receptors originate from a human donor in a cohort sampled during active COVID-19. CDR3s include the opening cysteine and the closing phenylalanine or tryptophan. D genes are given only for firm matches. Part of the rows lack a size; the others show once, few, many or a class for expanded clones.

D gene	V gene	J gene	clone size	CDR3 protein	CDR3 DNA
TRBD1	TRBV2	TRBJ1-3	.	CASSEQGEGNTIYF	TGTGCCAGCAGTGAACAGGGGGAAGGAAACACCATATATTTT
.	TRBV18	TRBJ1-1	.	CASSYMTGNTEAFF	TGTGCCAGCTCATATATGACAGGGAACACTGAAGCTTTCTTT
TRBD1	TRBV10-2	TRBJ1-1	.	CASGPWNWFGDRGTEAFF	TGCGCCAGCGGGCCCTGGAATTGGTTTGGTGACAGGGGCACTGAAGCTTTCTTT
TRBD2	TRBV19	TRBJ2-3	.	CASRKIAGGPWIPDTQYF	TGTGCCAGTAGAAAAATAGCGGGGGGGCCTTGGATCCCCGATACGCAGTATTTT
TRBD1	TRBV5-1	TRBJ2-5	.	CASSLGVGTGEETQYF	TGCGCCAGCAGCTTGGGGGTAGGGACAGGCGAGGAGACCCAGTACTTC
TRBD1	TRBV11-2	TRBJ1-2	.	CASSPPGGNYGYTF	TGTGCCAGCAGCCCACCAGGGGGGAACTATGGCTACACCTTC
.	TRBV7-9	TRBJ2-2	.	CASSTGLFDTGELFF	TGTGCCAGCAGCACGGGGTTGTTCGACACCGGGGAGCTGTTTTTT
.	TRBV5-1	TRBJ2-1	once	CASASSRGKWSNEQFF	TGCGCCAGCGCGTCCTCAAGGGGTAAGTGGAGCAATGAGCAGTTCTTC
.	TRBV4-2	TRBJ2-3	.	CASSHHPADSSTDTQYF	TGTGCCAGCAGCCACCACCCGGCGGACAGCAGCACAGATACGCAGTATTTT
TRBD1	TRBV24-1	TRBJ2-2	.	CATSVTGGTGELFF	TGTGCCACCAGTGTCACAGGGGGCACCGGGGAGCTGTTTTTT
TRBD2	TRBV3-1/TRBV3-2	TRBJ2-1	once	CASSPRTSGGQYNEQFF	TGTGCCAGCAGCCCCCGAACTAGCGGGGGCCAATACAATGAGCAGTTCTTC
.	TRBV6-5	TRBJ2-3	.	CASSYSNRVDTQYF	TGTGCCAGCAGTTACTCGAACAGGGTAGATACGCAGTATTTT